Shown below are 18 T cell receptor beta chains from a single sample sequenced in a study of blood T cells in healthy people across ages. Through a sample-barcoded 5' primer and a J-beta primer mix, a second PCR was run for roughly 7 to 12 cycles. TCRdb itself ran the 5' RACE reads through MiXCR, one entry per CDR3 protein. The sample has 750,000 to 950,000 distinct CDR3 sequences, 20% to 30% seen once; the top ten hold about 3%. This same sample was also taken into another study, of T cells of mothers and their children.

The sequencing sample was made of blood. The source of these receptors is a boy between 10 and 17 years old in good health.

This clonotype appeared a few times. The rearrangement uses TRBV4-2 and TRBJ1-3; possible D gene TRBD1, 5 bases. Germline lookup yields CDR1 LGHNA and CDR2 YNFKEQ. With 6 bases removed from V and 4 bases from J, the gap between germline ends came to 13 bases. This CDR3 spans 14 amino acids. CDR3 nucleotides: TGTGCCAGCAGTCAGACAGAGTCCGGAAACACCATATATTTT. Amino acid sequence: CASSQTESGNTIYF.

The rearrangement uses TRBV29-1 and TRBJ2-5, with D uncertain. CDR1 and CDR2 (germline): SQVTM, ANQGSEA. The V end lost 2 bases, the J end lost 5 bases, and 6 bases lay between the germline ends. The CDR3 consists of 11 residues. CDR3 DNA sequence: TGCAGCGTTGAACCTGAGGAGACCCAGTACTTC. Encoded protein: CSVEPEETQYF.

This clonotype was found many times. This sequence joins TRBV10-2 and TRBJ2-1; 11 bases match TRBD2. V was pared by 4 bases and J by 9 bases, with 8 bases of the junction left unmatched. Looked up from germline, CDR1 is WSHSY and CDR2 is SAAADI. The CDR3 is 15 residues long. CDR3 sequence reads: CASSVAGGRSGEQFF. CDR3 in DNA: TGCGCCAGCAGTGTAGCGGGGGGGCGATCGGGTGAGCAGTTCTTC.

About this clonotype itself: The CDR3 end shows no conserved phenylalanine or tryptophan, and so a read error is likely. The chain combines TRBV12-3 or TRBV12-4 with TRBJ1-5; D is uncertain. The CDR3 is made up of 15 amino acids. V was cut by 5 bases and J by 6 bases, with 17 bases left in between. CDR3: CASSPPRSSSQPQHS. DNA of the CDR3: TGTGCCAGCAGTCCGCCCCGGTCCTCAAGTCAGCCCCAGCATTCT.

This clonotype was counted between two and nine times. CDR3 bases: TGTGCCAGTGAATCGCCGGGAAATAGGGAGACCCAGTACTTC. This translates into CASESPGNRETQYF. The genes are TRBV6-5 and TRBJ2-5; D is possibly TRBD2 (5 bases). Germline V gives CDR1 MNHEY, CDR2 SVGAGI. The CDR3 has 14 amino acids. V shed 9 bases and J shed 5 bases, with 19 bases lying between them.

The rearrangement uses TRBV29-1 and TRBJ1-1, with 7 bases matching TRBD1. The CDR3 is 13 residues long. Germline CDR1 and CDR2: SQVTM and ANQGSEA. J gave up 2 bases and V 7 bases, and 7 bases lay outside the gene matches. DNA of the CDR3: TGCAGCGGTGCGACAGGGATAAACACTGAAGCTTTCTTT. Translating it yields CSGATGINTEAFF.

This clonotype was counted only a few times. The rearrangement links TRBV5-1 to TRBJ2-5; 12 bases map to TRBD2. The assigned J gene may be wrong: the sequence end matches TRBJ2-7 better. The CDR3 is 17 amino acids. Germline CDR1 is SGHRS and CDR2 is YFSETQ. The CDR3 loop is CASSLARTSGTLYEQYF. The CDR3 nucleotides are TGCGCCAGCAGCTTGGCCAGGACTAGCGGGACCCTCTACGAGCAGTACTTC.

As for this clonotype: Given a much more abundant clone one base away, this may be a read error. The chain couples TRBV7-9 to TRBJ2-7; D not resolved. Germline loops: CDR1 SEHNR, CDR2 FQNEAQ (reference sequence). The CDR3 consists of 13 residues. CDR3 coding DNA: TGTGCCAGCATCTTAGGACCGAACTACGAGCAGTACTTC. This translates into CASILGPNYEQYF. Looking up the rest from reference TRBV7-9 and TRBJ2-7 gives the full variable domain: DTGVSQNPRHKITKRGQNVTFRCDPISEHNRLYWYRQTLGQGPEFLTYFQNEAQLEKSRLLSDRFSAERPKGSFSTLEIQRTEQGDSAMYLCASILGPNYEQYFGPGTRLTVT.

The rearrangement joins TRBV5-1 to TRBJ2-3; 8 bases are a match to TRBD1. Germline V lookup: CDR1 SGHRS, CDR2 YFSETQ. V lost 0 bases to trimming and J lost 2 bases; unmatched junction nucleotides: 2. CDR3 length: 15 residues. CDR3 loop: CASSLGDRTTDTQYF. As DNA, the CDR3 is TGCGCCAGCAGCTTGGGGGACAGGACCACAGATACGCAGTATTTT.

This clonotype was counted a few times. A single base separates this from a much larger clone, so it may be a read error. The CDR3 sequence is CASSPHRGAYEQYF. The CDR3 DNA sequence: TGTGCCAGCAGTCCGCATAGGGGGGCCTACGAGCAGTACTTC. The gene calls are TRBV12-3 or TRBV12-4 and TRBJ2-5; D might be TRBD1 or TRBD2, each matching 6 bases. The J call could be wrong; TRBJ2-7 is a better fit for the DNA end. The CDR3 loop spans 14 amino acids.

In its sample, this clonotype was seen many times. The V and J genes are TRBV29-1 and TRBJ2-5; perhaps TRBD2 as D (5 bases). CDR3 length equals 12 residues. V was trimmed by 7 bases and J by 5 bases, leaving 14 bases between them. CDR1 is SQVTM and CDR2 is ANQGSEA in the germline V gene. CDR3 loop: CSARSSGETQYF. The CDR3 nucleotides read TGCAGCGCCCGCTCGAGCGGCGAGACCCAGTACTTC.

Here the CDR3 reads CASSLSPGTGAHEQYF. In nucleotides, the CDR3 is TGCGCCAGCAGCTTGAGCCCCGGGACAGGGGCTCACGAGCAGTACTTC. The V gene is TRBV5-1, the J gene TRBJ2-7; 10 bases line up with TRBD1. The V gene's germline CDR1 is SGHRS and CDR2 YFSETQ. The CDR3 runs to 16 residues. The junction had 9 bases not matched to a gene; V was cut back by 1 base and J by 5 bases.

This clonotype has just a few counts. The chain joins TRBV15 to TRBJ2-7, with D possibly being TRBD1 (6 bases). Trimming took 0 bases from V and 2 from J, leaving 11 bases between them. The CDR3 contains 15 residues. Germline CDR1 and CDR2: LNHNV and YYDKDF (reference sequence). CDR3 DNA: TGTGCCACCAGCAGAGATAGGGGGAGTCCCTACGAGCAGTACTTC. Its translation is CATSRDRGSPYEQYF.

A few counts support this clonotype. The CDR3 DNA sequence: TGTGCCAGCAGCTCCCAGGGGCCGGCCCTCCAAGAGACCCAGTACTTC. Its protein product is CASSSQGPALQETQYF. V gene TRBV7-8 combines with J gene TRBJ2-5; D may be TRBD1 (6 bases). This CDR3 is built from 16 residues. Germline CDR1 is SGHVS and CDR2 is FQNEAQ. Trimming left V 4 bases short and J 1 base short, with 16 bases between.

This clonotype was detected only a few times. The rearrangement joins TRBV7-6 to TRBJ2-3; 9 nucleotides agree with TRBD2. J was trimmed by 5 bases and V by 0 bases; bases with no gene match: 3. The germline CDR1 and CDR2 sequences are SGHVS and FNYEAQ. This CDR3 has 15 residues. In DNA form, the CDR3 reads TGTGCCAGCAGCTTAGCGCCTAGCGGGGTAGATACGCAGTATTTT. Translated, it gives CASSLAPSGVDTQYF.

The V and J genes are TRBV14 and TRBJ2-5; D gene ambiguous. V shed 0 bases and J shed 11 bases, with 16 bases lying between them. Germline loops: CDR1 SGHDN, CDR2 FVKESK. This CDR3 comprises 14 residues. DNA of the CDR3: TGTGCCAGCAGCCAAGATCTCGCTCAGGTTAGGCAGTACTTC. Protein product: CASSQDLAQVRQYF.

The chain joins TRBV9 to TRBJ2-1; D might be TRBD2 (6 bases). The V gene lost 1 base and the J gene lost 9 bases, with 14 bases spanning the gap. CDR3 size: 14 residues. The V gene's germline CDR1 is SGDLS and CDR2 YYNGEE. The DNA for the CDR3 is TGTGCCAGCAGCGTAAGTACTAGCAGCGGTGAGCAGTTCTTC. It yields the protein CASSVSTSSGEQFF.

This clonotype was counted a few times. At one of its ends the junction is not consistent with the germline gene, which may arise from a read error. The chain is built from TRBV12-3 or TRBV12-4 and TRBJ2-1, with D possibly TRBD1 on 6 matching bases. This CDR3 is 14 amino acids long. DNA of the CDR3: TGTGCCAGCAGTTTCCCAGGGGAACTAGGTGAGCAGCTCTTC. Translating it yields CASSFPGELGEQLF.